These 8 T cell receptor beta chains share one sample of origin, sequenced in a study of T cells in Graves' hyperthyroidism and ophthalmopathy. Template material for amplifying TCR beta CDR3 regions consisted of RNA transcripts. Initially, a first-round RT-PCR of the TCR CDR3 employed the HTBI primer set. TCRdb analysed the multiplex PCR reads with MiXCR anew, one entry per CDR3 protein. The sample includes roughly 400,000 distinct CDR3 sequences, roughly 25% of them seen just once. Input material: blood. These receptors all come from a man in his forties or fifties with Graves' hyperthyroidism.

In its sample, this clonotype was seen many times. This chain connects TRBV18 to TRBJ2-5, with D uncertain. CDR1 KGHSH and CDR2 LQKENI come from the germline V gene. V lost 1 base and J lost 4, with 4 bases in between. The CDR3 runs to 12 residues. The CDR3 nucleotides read TGTGCCAGCTCACCACGTGCAGAGACCCAGTACTTC. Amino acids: CASSPRAETQYF.

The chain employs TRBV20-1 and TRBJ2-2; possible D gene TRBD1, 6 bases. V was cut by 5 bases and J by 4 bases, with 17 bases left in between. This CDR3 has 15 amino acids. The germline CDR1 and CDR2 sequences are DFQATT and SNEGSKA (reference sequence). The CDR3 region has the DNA TGCAGTGCTCTAGGGGGTGGGCGAGGCACCGGGGAGCTGTTTTTT. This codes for CSALGGGRGTGELFF.

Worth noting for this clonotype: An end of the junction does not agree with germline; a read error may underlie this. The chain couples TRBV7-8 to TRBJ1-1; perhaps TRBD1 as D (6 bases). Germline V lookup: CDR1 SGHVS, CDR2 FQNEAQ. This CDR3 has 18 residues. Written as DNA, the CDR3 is TGTGCCAGCAGCACGTATCCCCGAGGCGGGGGCCCGAACACTGAAGCTCTCTTT. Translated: CASSTYPRGGGPNTEALF.

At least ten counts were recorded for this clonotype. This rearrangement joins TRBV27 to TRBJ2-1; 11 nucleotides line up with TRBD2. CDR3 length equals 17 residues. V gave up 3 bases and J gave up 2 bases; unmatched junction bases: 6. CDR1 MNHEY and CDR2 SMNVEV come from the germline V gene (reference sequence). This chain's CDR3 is CASSFSIAGGPYNEQFF. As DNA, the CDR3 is TGTGCCAGCAGTTTCTCCATAGCGGGAGGGCCCTACAATGAGCAGTTCTTC.

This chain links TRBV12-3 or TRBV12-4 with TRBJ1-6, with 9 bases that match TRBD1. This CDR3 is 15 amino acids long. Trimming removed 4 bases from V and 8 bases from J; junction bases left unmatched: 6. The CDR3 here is CASSSSGTGYSPLHF. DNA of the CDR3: TGTGCCAGCAGTTCTTCCGGGACAGGGTATTCACCCCTCCACTTT.

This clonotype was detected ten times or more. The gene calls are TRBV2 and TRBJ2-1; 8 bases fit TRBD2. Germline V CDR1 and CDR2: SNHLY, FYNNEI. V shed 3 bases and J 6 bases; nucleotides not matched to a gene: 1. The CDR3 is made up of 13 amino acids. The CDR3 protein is CASSELAGNEQFF. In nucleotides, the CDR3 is TGTGCCAGCAGTGAGCTAGCGGGCAATGAGCAGTTCTTC.

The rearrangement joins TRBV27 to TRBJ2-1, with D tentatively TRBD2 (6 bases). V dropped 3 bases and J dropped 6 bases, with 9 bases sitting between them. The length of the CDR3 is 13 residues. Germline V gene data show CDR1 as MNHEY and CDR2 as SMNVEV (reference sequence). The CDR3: CASSFGGANEQFF. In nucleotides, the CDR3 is TGTGCCAGCAGTTTCGGGGGTGCCAATGAGCAGTTCTTC.

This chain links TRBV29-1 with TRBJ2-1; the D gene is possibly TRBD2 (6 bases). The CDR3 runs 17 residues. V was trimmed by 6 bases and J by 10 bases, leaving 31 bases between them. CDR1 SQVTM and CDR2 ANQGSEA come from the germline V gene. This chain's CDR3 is CSVNQRAFKSYRVEQFF. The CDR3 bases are TGCAGCGTAAATCAGCGGGCCTTCAAGTCTTATAGGGTAGAGCAGTTCTTC.